These 29 T cell receptor beta chains originate from one sample sequenced in a study of CD8+ T cells in alopecia areata. It was cDNA, reverse transcribed from extracted RNA, that served as the sequencing template. Sequencing used immunoSEQ multiplex PCR; TCRdb keeps in-frame clones, though not all of them. Of over 100,000 clones detected, 53% appear once; the ten largest clones hold approximately 0.5%. Sample treatment: oral pan-JAK inhibitor, 5-10 mg twice daily. Specimen: CD4+ T cells sorted from blood, collected at week 4, from a patient treated with tofacitinib. The receptors were sampled from a human donor with alopecia areata.

This clone was seen only a few times. V and J are TRBV5-1 and TRBJ2-5; D is perhaps TRBD2 (6 bases). The germline V gene has CDR1 SGHRS and CDR2 YFSETQ. The CDR3 loop spans 15 amino acids. V lost 0 bases, J lost 6 bases, and 15 bases lay in between. The CDR3 region has the DNA TGCGCCAGCAGCTTGGGGCCGGGAGCTGGGAAGACCCAGTACTTC. As protein: CASSLGPGAGKTQYF.

V gene TRBV11-2 combines with J gene TRBJ2-3; possibly TRBD2 for D (6 bases). The germline V and J ends were trimmed by 8 bases and 2 bases, with 11 bases remaining between them. Germline V CDR1 and CDR2: SGHAT, FQNNGV. This CDR3 spans 13 amino acids. The CDR3 DNA sequence: TGTGCCAGCGTGCGGGACCTCACAGATACGCAGTATTTT. This translates into CASVRDLTDTQYF.

The chain employs TRBV6-5 and TRBJ1-2; 8 nucleotides line up with TRBD1. Germline CDR1 reads MNHEY; CDR2 reads SVGAGI. The length of the CDR3 is 14 residues. Trimming removed 7 bases from V and 1 base from J; junction bases left unmatched: 5. This chain's CDR3 is CASNTDRDNYGYTF. The CDR3 bases are TGTGCCAGCAATACGGACAGGGATAACTATGGCTACACCTTC.

V gene TRBV18 combines with J gene TRBJ1-1; D gene uncertain. CDR3 size: 12 residues. The V end was cut by 3 bases, the J end by 8 bases, with 10 bases between. Germline CDR1 reads KGHSH; CDR2 reads LQKENI. The CDR3 loop is CASSPSFYEAFF. The CDR3 DNA sequence: TGTGCCAGCTCACCTAGCTTCTACGAAGCTTTCTTT.

The chain is built from TRBV29-1 and TRBJ2-3; 7 nucleotides agree with TRBD2. The CDR3 loop spans 15 amino acids. V dropped 4 bases and J dropped 0; count of bases not matched to a gene: 7. Germline V gene data show CDR1 as SQVTM and CDR2 as ANQGSEA. The CDR3 bases are TGCAGCGTTGGAAGGCTAGCGGCAAGCACAGATACGCAGTATTTT. This codes for CSVGRLAASTDTQYF.

In this sample, this clone turned up once. J is TRBJ2-6 and V is TRBV2; no definite D call. In germline, CDR1 is SNHLY, CDR2 FYNNEI. CDR3 length: 15 residues. The V and J ends lost 8 bases and 0 bases respectively, with 11 bases between them. In nucleotides, the CDR3 is TGTGCCAGCGGGATGAGGTTCTCTGGGGCCAACGTCCTGACTTTC. Protein product: CASGMRFSGANVLTF.

V and J are TRBV2 and TRBJ2-1; a possible D gene is TRBD2 (7 bases). This CDR3 has 12 residues. CDR1 is SNHLY and CDR2 is FYNNEI in the germline V gene. Between the trimmed V and J ends, which lost 7 bases and 10 bases, there was a span of 14 bases. CDR3 in amino acids: CASTRGAREQFF. The DNA for the CDR3 is TGTGCCAGCACCCGGGGGGCTCGGGAGCAGTTCTTC.

This clone was seen repeatedly, ten times or more. The rearrangement links TRBV5-1 to TRBJ2-3; TRBD2 aligns across 9 bases. CDR3 length: 15 residues. Germline loops: CDR1 SGHRS, CDR2 YFSETQ. The junction had 3 bases not matched to a gene; V was cut back by 4 bases and J by 0 bases. As DNA, the CDR3 is TGCGCCAGCAGCCCTAGCGGGATTAGCACAGATACGCAGTATTTT. Residues: CASSPSGISTDTQYF. Based on the CDR3 plus reference TRBV5-1 and TRBJ2-3, the full variable domain is KAGVTQTPRYLIKTRGQQVTLSCSPISGHRSVSWYQQTPGQGLQFLFEYFSETQRNKGNFPGRFSGRQFSNSRSEMNVSTLELGDSALYLCASSPSGISTDTQYFGPGTRLTVL.

The rearrangement links TRBV30 to TRBJ1-2; 8 bases line up with TRBD1. The CDR3 covers 13 residues. V dropped 4 bases and J dropped 4; count of bases not matched to a gene: 5. From germline, CDR1 is GTSNPN and CDR2 SVGIG (reference sequence). As DNA, the CDR3 is TGTGCCTGGACTGTTGACAGGGGCTATGGCTACACCTTC. Translated, it gives CAWTVDRGYGYTF.

This clone was seen more than once but under ten times. The V and J genes are TRBV29-1 and TRBJ2-7; TRBD1 agrees at 9 bases. Trimming at V came to 8 bases and at J to 4 bases, leaving 6 bases not matched to a gene. The CDR3 spans 12 residues. CDR1 is SQVTM, CDR2 ANQGSEA, per germline. CDR3 region: CSFAGQGYEQYF. CDR3 nucleotides: TGCAGCTTTGCAGGACAGGGGTACGAGCAGTACTTC.

The chain combines TRBV6-5 with TRBJ1-1, with D unclear. The CDR3 loop spans 13 amino acids. V was cut by 0 bases and J by 6 bases, with 8 bases left in between. Germline V gene lookup returns CDR1 MNHEY and CDR2 SVGAGI. The CDR3 DNA reads as TGTGCCAGCAGTTACTCAGGCGTTCCTGAAGCTTTCTTT. It yields the protein CASSYSGVPEAFF.

The chain employs TRBV6-1 and TRBJ2-1, with 12 bases identical to TRBD1. The V gene end was trimmed by 11 bases and the J gene end by 10 bases; junction bases not matched to a gene: 12. Germline values: CDR1 MNHNS, CDR2 SASEGT. The CDR3 spans 14 residues. CDR3 residues: CAGSFGTGGQEQFF. The CDR3 nucleotides are TGTGCCGGATCCTTCGGGACAGGGGGCCAGGAGCAGTTCTTC.

The genes are TRBV7-6 and TRBJ1-2; D ambiguous. The V gene's germline CDR1 is SGHVS and CDR2 FNYEAQ. This CDR3 has 15 residues. Trimming stripped 2 bases from V and 3 bases from J, with 13 bases between. The CDR3 loop reads CASSLMVRADYGYTF. For the CDR3, the DNA is TGTGCCAGCAGCTTAATGGTAAGGGCCGACTATGGCTACACCTTC.

The rearrangement uses TRBV7-2 and TRBJ1-5, with TRBD1 as a possible D gene (6 bases). The CDR3 is 15 amino acids. V was clipped by 0 bases and J by 6 bases, with 12 bases between them. Germline lookup yields CDR1 SGHTA and CDR2 FQGNSA. The CDR3 protein is CASSLADSLFQPQHF. In DNA form, the CDR3 reads TGTGCCAGCAGCTTAGCGGACAGTCTATTTCAGCCCCAGCATTTT. The variable domain in full, completed from reference TRBV7-2 and TRBJ1-5, reads GAGVSQSPSNKVTEKGKDVELRCDPISGHTALYWYRQSLGQGLEFLIYFQGNSAPDKSGLPSDRFSAERTGGSVSTLTIQRTQQEDSAVYLCASSLADSLFQPQHFGDGTRLSIL.

This chain links TRBV25-1 with TRBJ2-7; D might be TRBD2 (6 bases). Germline CDR1 is MGHDK and CDR2 is SYGVNS. CDR3 size: 13 residues. V lost 4 bases and J 6 bases, leaving 13 bases between the germline ends. The CDR3 coding sequence is TGTGCCAGCAGTGCTGGGGGGAGGTTCGAGCAGTACTTC. Protein product: CASSAGGRFEQYF.

This clone appeared many times. V usage is TRBV30 and J usage is TRBJ2-1; a weak D match, TRBD2 (6 bases). V was cut by 2 bases and J by 1 base, with 9 bases left in between. In germline, CDR1 is GTSNPN, CDR2 SVGIG (reference sequence). This CDR3 contains 14 residues. The CDR3 region is CAWSYGGSYNEQFF. In DNA form, the CDR3 reads TGTGCCTGGAGTTACGGGGGTTCCTACAATGAGCAGTTCTTC.

The chain carries TRBV18 and TRBJ2-7; D is ambiguous. The CDR3 has 15 amino acids. V was clipped by 1 base and J by 6 bases, with 16 bases between them. Looked up from germline, CDR1 is KGHSH and CDR2 is LQKENI. The CDR3 region has the DNA TGTGCCAGCTCACCACAGGAATATTCATCAGTCGAGCAGTACTTC. This translates into CASSPQEYSSVEQYF. The whole variable domain, filled in from reference TRBV18 and TRBJ2-7, reads NAGVMQNPRHLVRRRGQEARLRCSPMKGHSHVYWYRQLPEEGLKFMVYLQKENIIDESGMPKERFSAEFPKEGPSILRIQQVVRGDSAAYFCASSPQEYSSVEQYFGPGTRLTVT.

The chain is built from TRBV7-9 and TRBJ1-1; unclear D gene. Germline-derived CDR1 and CDR2 are SEHNR and FQNEAQ (reference sequence). Between the trimmed V and J ends, which lost 5 bases and 8 bases, there was a span of 9 bases. The CDR3 is 11 amino acids. For the CDR3, the DNA is TGTGCCAGCAGCCCATCGACAGAAGCTTTCTTT. The encoded protein is CASSPSTEAFF.

This clone showed up just a few times. CDR3 residues: CASSPWGSTYEQYF. Here the CDR3 DNA reads TGTGCCAGCAGTCCGTGGGGGAGTACCTACGAGCAGTACTTC. The V call is TRBV27, the J call TRBJ2-7, with D perhaps given as TRBD1 or TRBD2 (5 bases each). Trimming took off 5 bases at V and 2 bases at J, with 13 bases between the two ends. The CDR3 runs to 14 residues. Germline V gene data show CDR1 as MNHEY and CDR2 as SMNVEV (reference sequence).

The rearrangement links TRBV29-1 to TRBJ2-1; TRBD1 might be the D (7 bases). The CDR3 has 16 residues. V shed 3 bases and J shed 2 bases, with 17 bases lying between them. Germline V gene sequence: CDR1 SQVTM, CDR2 ANQGSEA. The CDR3 nucleotides read TGCAGCGTTGATAGCGGAAGGGGACAGACCTACAATGAGCAGTTCTTC. The encoded protein is CSVDSGRGQTYNEQFF.

This chain uses TRBV6-5 with TRBJ2-5, with 8 bases lining up with TRBD2. The junction had 7 bases not matched to a gene; V was cut back by 2 bases and J by 5 bases. The CDR3 is made up of 15 amino acids. Germline CDR1 MNHEY, CDR2 SVGAGI. Here the CDR3 DNA reads TGTGCCAGCAGTTACGGTCGCGGGAGGAAGGAGACCCAGTACTTC. This encodes CASSYGRGRKETQYF.

The chain uses TRBV4-2 and TRBJ2-5; no clear D gene. The length of the CDR3 is 15 residues. Germline assignment: CDR1 LGHNA and CDR2 YNFKEQ. Trimming stripped 0 bases from V and 5 bases from J, with 13 bases between. The CDR3 sequence: CASSQDWVGLETQYF. In nucleotides, the CDR3 is TGTGCCAGCAGCCAAGATTGGGTAGGCCTTGAGACCCAGTACTTC.

This clone occurred a few times. The chain recombines TRBV5-1 with TRBJ1-1, with TRBD1 matching 8 bases. There are 13 residues in the CDR3. V lost 7 bases and J lost 1; bases outside the gene matches: 3. Germline CDR1 SGHRS, CDR2 YFSETQ. This CDR3 is CASHGQGNTEAFF. Here the CDR3 DNA reads TGCGCCAGCCACGGACAGGGGAACACTGAAGCTTTCTTT.

The chain links TRBV4-1 to TRBJ2-2, with D hard to call. CDR1 MGHRA and CDR2 YSYEKL come from the germline V gene. V lost 0 bases, J lost 5 bases, and 4 bases lay in between. This CDR3 has 13 amino acids. The CDR3 protein is CASSQDRTGELFF. CDR3 DNA: TGCGCCAGCAGCCAAGACCGGACCGGGGAGCTGTTTTTT.

This clone was observed a handful of times. This rearrangement joins TRBV10-3 to TRBJ2-1; 10 bases are a match to TRBD2. The CDR3 totals 15 residues. J gave up 7 bases and V 6 bases, and 9 bases lay outside the gene matches. In germline, CDR1 is ENHRY, CDR2 SYGVKD. The CDR3 nucleotides read TGTGCCATCAGCAAGGTAGCGGGAGGCGGGAATGAGCAGTTCTTC. Translation gives CAISKVAGGGNEQFF.

The rearrangement joins TRBV9 to TRBJ2-7; D gene uncertain. The V gene lost 0 bases and the J gene lost 10 bases, with 14 bases spanning the gap. Germline V CDR1 and CDR2: SGDLS, YYNGEE. This CDR3 spans 13 amino acids. CDR3 region: CASSVDSAMGQYF. The DNA for the CDR3 is TGTGCCAGCAGCGTAGATTCGGCAATGGGTCAGTACTTC.

This clone was detected only a few times. The V gene is TRBV19, the J gene TRBJ2-1, with 7 bases lining up with TRBD2. The CDR3 covers 13 residues. In germline, CDR1 is LNHDA, CDR2 SQIVND (reference sequence). Losses at the gene ends were 4 bases for V and 6 bases for J; bases not matched to a gene: 3. CDR3 sequence (DNA): TGTGCCAGTAGTAGCGGGGGATTCAATGAGCAGTTCTTC. Its translation is CASSSGGFNEQFF.

This clone was seen a few times. The chain combines TRBV2 with TRBJ1-3; perhaps TRBD1 as D (6 bases). The CDR3 sequence is 14 residues long. Germline CDR1 and CDR2: SNHLY and FYNNEI. Trimming pared 10 bases from V and 2 bases from J, leaving 15 bases between. CDR3 sequence: CATEPGGPGNTIYF. CDR3 DNA sequence: TGTGCCACCGAACCGGGGGGGCCTGGAAACACCATATATTTT.

This chain uses TRBV6-6 with TRBJ2-7; D is undetermined. Looked up from germline, CDR1 is MNHNY and CDR2 is SVGAGI (reference sequence). Trimming removed 5 bases from V and 4 bases from J, with 6 bases in between. The CDR3 has 11 residues. In DNA form, the CDR3 reads TGTGCCAGCAGTGAATGGTACGAGCAGTACTTC. Its translation is CASSEWYEQYF.